The clone carrying this TCR beta chain turned up a few times. For the second PCR, which ran for about 6 to 11 cycles, a sample-barcoded 5' primer and a J-beta primer mix were used. TCRdb independently ran MiXCR on the 5' RACE reads; one entry per CDR3 protein. The sample includes around 620,000 distinct CDR3 sequences, 25% to 30% seen only once; the top ten take around 20%. The data derive from a study of blood T cells in healthy people across ages. It was roughly 10 milliliters of peripheral blood that were drawn from each donor. This clonotype was sampled from a woman in her sixties or seventies in good health. Sequencing was done on a sample of blood.

Written as DNA, the CDR3 is TGCAGTGCTCGCGTGACTAATTCCGAGCAGTACTTC. Its protein is CSARVTNSEQYF. The gene calls are TRBV20-1 and TRBJ2-5, with D perhaps TRBD2 (5 bases). The J call may be in error: the DNA end matches TRBJ2-7 better. The germline CDR1 and CDR2 sequences are DFQATT and SNEGSKA (reference sequence). CDR3 length equals 12 residues.